This is a list of T cell receptor beta chains from one sample in a study of cytomegalovirus exposure and HLA in healthy donors. Repertoires were generated with immunoSEQ multiplex PCR, while TCRdb's copy carries only in-frame clones and drops some. Of 80,000 or so clones in the sample, roughly two thirds were seen once. The sample comprised PBMCs. Receptor source: a woman aged 45-65 years in good health and CMV-seropositive. CDR3s include the opening cysteine and the closing phenylalanine or tryptophan. The D gene is left open where the match is weak. Clone size, where shown, is once, few, many, or a class for clones that have expanded.

>TRBV29-1|.|.|TRBJ1-1
TGCAGCGTTGCCGTAGGGGGGAACACTGAAGCTTTCTTT
CSVAVGGNTEAFF
>TRBV5-4|.|TRBD1|TRBJ1-1
TGTGCCAGCAGCTTGGCGTATTGGGACAGCCCGAACACTGAAGCTTTCTTT
CASSLAYWDSPNTEAFF
>TRBV19|.|.|TRBJ1-4
TGTGCCACCACAGGGAAATCCCTGCCTAATGAAAAACTGTTTTTT
CATTGKSLPNEKLFF
>TRBV4-1|few|TRBD1|TRBJ2-2
TGCGCCAGCAGCCAAGGGATTAAGGGACAGCTTAACACCGGGGAGCTGTTTTTT
CASSQGIKGQLNTGELFF
>TRBV5-1|.|.|TRBJ1-1
TGCGCCAGCACCCGCGGGCAGAGCAACACTGAAGCTTTCTTT
CASTRGQSNTEAFF
>TRBV14|.|TRBD2|TRBJ2-2
TGTGCCAGCAGCCCCGGAGCGGGGGGGCGGAGCGGGGAGCTGTTTTTT
CASSPGAGGRSGELFF
>TRBV6-5|.|.|TRBJ1-2
TGTGCCAGCAGTAAAACTACTAACTATGGCTACACCTTC
CASSKTTNYGYTF
>TRBV7-9|.|.|TRBJ1-3
TGTGCCAGCAGTTATGGAAACACCATATATTTT
CASSYGNTIYF
>TRBV4-1|.|.|TRBJ2-7
TGCGCCAGCAGCCAACAACAGGGCCTATACTACGAGCAGTACTTC
CASSQQQGLYYEQYF
>TRBV7-9|.|.|TRBJ1-1
TGTGCCAGCAGTTTACAGGGTCTGAACACTGAAGCTTTCTTT
CASSLQGLNTEAFF